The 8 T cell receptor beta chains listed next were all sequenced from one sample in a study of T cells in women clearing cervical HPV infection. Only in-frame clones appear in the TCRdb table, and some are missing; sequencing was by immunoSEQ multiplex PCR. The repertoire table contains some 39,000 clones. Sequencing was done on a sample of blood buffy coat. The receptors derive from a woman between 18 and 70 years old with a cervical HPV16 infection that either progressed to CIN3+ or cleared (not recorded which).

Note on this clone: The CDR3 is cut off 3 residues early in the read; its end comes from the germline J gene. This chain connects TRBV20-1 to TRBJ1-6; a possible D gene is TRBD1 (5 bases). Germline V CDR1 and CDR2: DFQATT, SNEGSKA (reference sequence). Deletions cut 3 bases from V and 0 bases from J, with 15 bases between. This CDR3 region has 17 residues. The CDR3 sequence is CSARHRNLNSYNSPLHF. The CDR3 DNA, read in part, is TGCAGTGCTAGGCACAGGAACCTTAACTCCTATAATTCACCC.

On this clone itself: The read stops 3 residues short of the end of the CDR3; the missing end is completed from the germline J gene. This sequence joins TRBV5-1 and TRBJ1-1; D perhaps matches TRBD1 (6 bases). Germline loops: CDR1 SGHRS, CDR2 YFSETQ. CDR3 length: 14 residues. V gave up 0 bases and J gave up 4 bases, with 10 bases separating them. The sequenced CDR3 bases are TGCGCCAGCAGCTTGGCAGGGGTGGGCACTGAA. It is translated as CASSLAGVGTE. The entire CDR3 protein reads CASSLAGVGTEAFF. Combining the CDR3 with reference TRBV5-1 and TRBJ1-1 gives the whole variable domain KAGVTQTPRYLIKTRGQQVTLSCSPISGHRSVSWYQQTPGQGLQFLFEYFSETQRNKGNFPGRFSGRQFSNSRSEMNVSTLELGDSALYLCASSLAGVGTEAFFGQGTRLTVV.

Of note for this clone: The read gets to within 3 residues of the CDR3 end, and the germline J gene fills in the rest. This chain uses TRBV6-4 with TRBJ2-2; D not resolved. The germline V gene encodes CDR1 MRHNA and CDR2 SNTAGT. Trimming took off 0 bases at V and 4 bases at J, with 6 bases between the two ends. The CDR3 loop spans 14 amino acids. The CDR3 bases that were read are TGTGCCAGCAGTGACTCGAGACTCACCGGGGAG. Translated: CASSDSRLTGE. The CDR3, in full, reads CASSDSRLTGELFF.

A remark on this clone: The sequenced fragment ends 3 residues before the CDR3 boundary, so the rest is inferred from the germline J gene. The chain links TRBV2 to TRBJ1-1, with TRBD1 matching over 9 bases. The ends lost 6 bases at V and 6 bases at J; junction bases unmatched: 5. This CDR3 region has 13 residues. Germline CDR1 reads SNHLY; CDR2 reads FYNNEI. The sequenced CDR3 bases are TGTGCCAGCAGCCCTGGACAGGGGTCTGAA. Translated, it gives CASSPGQGSE. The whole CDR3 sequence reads CASSPGQGSEAFF.

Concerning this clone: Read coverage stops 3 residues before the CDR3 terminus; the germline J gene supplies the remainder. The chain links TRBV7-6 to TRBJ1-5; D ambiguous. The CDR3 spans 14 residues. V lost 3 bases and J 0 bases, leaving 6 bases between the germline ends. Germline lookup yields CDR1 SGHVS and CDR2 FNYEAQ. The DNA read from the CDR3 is TGTGCCAGCAGCTTGGCCGATAGCAATCAGCCC. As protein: CASSLADSNQP. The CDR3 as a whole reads CASSLADSNQPQHF. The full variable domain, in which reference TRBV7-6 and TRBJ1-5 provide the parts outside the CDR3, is GAGVSQSPRYKVTKRGQDVALRCDPISGHVSLYWYRQALGQGPEFLTYFNYEAQQDKSGLPNDRFSAERPEGSISTLTIQRTEQRDSAMYRCASSLADSNQPQHFGDGTRLSIL.

CDR3 region: CASSSPAATNEKLFF. CDR3 DNA (partial): TGTGCCAGCAGCTCCCCCGCCGCAACTAATGAAAAG. This rearrangement joins TRBV7-9 to TRBJ2-2; no clear D gene. The read ends 3 residues before the CDR3 terminus; that terminus is restored from the germline J gene. The CDR3 sequence is 15 residues long. The germline V gene encodes CDR1 SEHNR and CDR2 FQNEAQ (reference sequence). Together with reference TRBV7-9 and TRBJ2-2, the CDR3 gives the full variable domain: DTGVSQNPRHKITKRGQNVTFRCDPISEHNRLYWYRQTLGQGPEFLTYFQNEAQLEKSRLLSDRFSAERPKGSFSTLEIQRTEQGDSAMYLCASSSPAATNEKLFFGEGSRLTVL.

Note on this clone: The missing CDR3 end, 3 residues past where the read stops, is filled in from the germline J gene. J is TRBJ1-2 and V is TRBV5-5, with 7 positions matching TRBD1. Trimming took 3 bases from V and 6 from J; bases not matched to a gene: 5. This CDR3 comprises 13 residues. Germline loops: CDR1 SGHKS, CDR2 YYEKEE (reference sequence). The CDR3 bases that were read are TGTGCCAGCAGCTCGAGCAGGGGGGATGGC. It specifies CASSSSRGDG. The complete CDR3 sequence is CASSSSRGDGYTF.

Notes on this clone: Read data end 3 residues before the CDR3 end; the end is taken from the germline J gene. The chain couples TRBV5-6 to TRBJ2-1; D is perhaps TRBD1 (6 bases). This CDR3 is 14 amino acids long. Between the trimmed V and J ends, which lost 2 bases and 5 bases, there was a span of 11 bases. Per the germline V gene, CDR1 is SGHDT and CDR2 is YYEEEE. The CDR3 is CASSLAGAHNEQFF. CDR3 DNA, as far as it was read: TGTGCCAGCAGCTTAGCAGGGGCCCACAATGAG.